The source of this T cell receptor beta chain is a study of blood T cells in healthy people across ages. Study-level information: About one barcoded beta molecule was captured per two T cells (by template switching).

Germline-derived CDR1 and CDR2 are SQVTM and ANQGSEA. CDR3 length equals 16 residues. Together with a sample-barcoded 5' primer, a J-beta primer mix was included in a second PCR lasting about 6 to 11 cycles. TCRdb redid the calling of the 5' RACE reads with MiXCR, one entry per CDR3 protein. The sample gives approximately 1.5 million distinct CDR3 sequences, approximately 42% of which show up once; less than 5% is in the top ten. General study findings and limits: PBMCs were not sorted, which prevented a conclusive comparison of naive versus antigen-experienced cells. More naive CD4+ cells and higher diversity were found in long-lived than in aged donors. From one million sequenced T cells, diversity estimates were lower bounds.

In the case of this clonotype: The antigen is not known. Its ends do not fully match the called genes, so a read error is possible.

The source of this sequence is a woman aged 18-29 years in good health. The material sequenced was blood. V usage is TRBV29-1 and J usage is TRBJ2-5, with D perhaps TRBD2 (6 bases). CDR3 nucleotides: TGCAGCGTCGAAGATCGATCGAGCGGGTACTCCTACGAGCAGCACTTC. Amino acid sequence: CSVEDRSSGYSYEQHF.